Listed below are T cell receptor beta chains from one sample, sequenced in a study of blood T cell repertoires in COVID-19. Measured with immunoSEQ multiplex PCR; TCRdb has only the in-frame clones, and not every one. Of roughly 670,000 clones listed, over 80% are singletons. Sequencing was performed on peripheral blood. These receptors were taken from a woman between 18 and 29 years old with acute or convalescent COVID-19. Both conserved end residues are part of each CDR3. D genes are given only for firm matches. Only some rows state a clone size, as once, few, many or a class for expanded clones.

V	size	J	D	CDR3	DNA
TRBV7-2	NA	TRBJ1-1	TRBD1	CASRRTGGLNTEAFF	TGTGCCAGCAGACGGACAGGGGGGCTGAACACTGAAGCTTTCTTT
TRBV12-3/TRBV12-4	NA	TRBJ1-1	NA	CASSFSRNTEAFF	TGTGCCAGCAGTTTTAGTAGGAACACTGAAGCTTTCTTT
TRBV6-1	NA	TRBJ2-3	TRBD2	CASSEGPGGATDTQYF	TGTGCCAGCAGTGAAGGACCGGGGGGTGCGACAGATACGCAGTATTTT
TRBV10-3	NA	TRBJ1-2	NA	CAISEFSGNGYTF	TGTGCCATCAGTGAGTTTTCGGGGAATGGCTACACCTTC
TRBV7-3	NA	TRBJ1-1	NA	CASSFGAGANTEAFF	TGTGCCAGCAGCTTCGGGGCAGGGGCGAACACTGAAGCTTTCTTT
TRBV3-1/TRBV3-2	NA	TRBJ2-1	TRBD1	CASSQGQGHEQFF	TGTGCCAGCAGTCAGGGACAGGGACATGAGCAGTTCTTC
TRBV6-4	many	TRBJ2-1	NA	CASSDSEGVTEQFF	TGTGCCAGCAGTGACTCAGAGGGGGTCACTGAGCAGTTCTTC
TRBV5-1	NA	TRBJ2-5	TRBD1	CASSLGQGGQETQYF	TGCGCCAGCAGTTTGGGACAGGGTGGCCAAGAGACCCAGTACTTC
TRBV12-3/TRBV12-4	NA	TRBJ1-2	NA	CASTILRRGGYTF	TGTGCCAGCACCATTCTTCGCCGAGGCGGCTACACCTTC
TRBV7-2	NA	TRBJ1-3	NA	CASSLDFRGGNTIYF	TGTGCCAGCAGCTTAGACTTCAGGGGAGGAAACACCATATATTTT
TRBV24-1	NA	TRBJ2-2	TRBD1	CATSEVTGPSTGELFF	TGTGCCACCAGTGAGGTGACAGGGCCCAGCACCGGGGAGCTGTTTTTT
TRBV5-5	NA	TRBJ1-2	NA	CASNRRGSAPNYGYTF	TGTGCCAGCAACCGGAGGGGTTCAGCTCCAAACTATGGCTACACCTTC
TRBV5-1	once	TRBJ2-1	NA	CASSLDFQGGEQFF	TGCGCCAGCAGCTTGGATTTTCAGGGGGGTGAGCAGTTCTTC
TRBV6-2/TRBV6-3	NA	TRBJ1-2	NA	CASSLSEQGAGYTF	TGTGCCAGCAGTTTATCCGAGCAAGGGGCTGGCTACACCTTC
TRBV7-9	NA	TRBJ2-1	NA	CASSLAGGRNEQFF	TGTGCCAGCAGCTTAGCGGGGGGGCGCAATGAGCAGTTCTTC
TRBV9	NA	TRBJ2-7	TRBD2	CASGTGGISYEQYF	TGTGCCAGCGGCACCGGGGGGATCTCCTACGAGCAGTACTTC
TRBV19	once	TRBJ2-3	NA	CASSIGTGSTDTQYF	TGTGCCAGTAGTATAGGGACGGGGTCCACAGATACGCAGTATTTT
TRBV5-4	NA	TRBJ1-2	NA	CASSLSIAGGYGYTF	TGTGCCAGCAGCTTGTCGATTGCGGGGGGCTATGGCTACACCTTC
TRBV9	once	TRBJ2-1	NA	CASSVDPSGVQFF	TGTGCCAGCAGCGTAGATCCCTCAGGGGTGCAGTTCTTC
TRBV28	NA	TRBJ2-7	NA	CASRRGSLWQYF	TGTGCCAGCAGAAGGGGTTCCTTATGGCAGTACTTC
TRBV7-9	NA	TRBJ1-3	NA	CASSGDFWSGNTIYF	TGTGCCAGCAGCGGGGACTTTTGGTCTGGAAACACCATATATTTT
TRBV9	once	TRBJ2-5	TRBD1	CASSVSGQGAGETQYF	TGTGCCAGCAGCGTATCGGGACAGGGGGCTGGAGAGACCCAGTACTTC
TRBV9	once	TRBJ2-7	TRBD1	CASSAQDRGGEQYF	TGTGCCAGCAGCGCACAGGACAGGGGAGGGGAGCAGTACTTC
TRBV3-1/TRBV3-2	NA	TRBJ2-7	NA	CASSHLGKQYF	TGTGCCAGCAGCCATTTGGGCAAGCAGTACTTC
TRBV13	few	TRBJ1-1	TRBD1	CASSSRIRQGWGTEAFF	TGTGCCAGCAGCTCCCGGATAAGACAGGGTTGGGGCACTGAAGCTTTCTTT
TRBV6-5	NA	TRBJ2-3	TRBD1	CASSYSSGQTDTQYF	TGTGCCAGCAGTTATTCCTCGGGACAGACAGATACGCAGTATTTT
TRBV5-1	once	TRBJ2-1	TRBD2	CASSFGTSGWEQFF	TGCGCCAGCAGCTTCGGGACTAGCGGTTGGGAGCAGTTCTTC
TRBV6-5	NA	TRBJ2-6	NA	CASSLYRVGANVLTF	TGTGCCAGCAGTCTGTACAGGGTCGGGGCCAACGTCCTGACTTTC
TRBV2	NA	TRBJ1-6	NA	CASSEGGAWNSPLHF	TGTGCCAGCAGTGAAGGTGGGGCATGGAATTCACCCCTCCACTTT
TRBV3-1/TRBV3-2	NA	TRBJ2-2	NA	CASTERTTGELFF	TGTGCCAGCACCGAGAGAACTACCGGGGAGCTGTTTTTT
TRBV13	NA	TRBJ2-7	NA	CASSLGEDFYEQYF	TGTGCCAGCAGCTTAGGGGAGGATTTCTACGAGCAGTACTTC
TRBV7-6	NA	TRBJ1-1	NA	CASSLAQGGNTEAFF	TGTGCCAGCAGCTTAGCACAGGGTGGAAACACTGAAGCTTTCTTT
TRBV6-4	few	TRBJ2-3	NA	CASSDVRGGTDTQYF	TGTGCCAGCAGTGATGTCAGGGGCGGCACAGATACGCAGTATTTT
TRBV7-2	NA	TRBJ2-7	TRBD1	CASSPDRAIYEQYF	TGTGCCAGCAGCCCTGACAGGGCTATCTACGAGCAGTACTTC
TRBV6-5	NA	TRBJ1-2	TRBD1	CASGQGAIYGYTF	TGTGCCAGCGGCCAGGGGGCAATCTATGGCTACACCTTC
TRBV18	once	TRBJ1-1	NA	CASSPSSSTEAFF	TGTGCCAGCTCACCGTCGTCGTCCACTGAAGCTTTCTTT
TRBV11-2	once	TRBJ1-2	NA	CASSPFGIELYGYTF	TGTGCCAGCAGCCCCTTCGGTATAGAACTCTATGGCTACACCTTC
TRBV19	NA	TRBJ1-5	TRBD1	CASSRQGFGNQPQHF	TGTGCCAGTAGCCGACAGGGGTTTGGCAATCAGCCCCAGCATTTT
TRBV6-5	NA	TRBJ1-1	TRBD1	CASSKPGTGGLAFF	TGTGCCAGCAGTAAACCCGGGACAGGGGGGTTAGCTTTCTTT
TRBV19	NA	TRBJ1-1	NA	CASSNQGIGEAFF	TGTGCCAGTAGTAATCAGGGCATTGGAGAAGCTTTCTTT
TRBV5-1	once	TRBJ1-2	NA	CASSLAGYNSHTF	TGCGCCAGCAGCTTGGCCGGGTACAACTCGCACACCTTC
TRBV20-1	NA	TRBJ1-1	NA	CSARYLTEAFF	TGCAGTGCTAGGTACCTAACTGAAGCTTTCTTT
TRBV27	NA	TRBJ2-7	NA	CASSEGRLYEQYF	TGTGCCAGCAGCGAGGGGAGGTTATACGAGCAGTACTTC
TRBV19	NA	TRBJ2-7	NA	CASNPGGGNTYEQYF	TGTGCCAGTAACCCCGGGGGTGGGAATACCTACGAGCAGTACTTC
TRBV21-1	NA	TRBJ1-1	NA	CASRPPERNMNTEAFF	TGTGCCAGCAGACCCCCGGAGCGGAATATGAACACTGAAGCTTTCTTT
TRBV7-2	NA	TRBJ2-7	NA	CASSLAPIASYEQYF	TGTGCCAGCAGCTTAGCGCCGATAGCTTCCTACGAGCAGTACTTC
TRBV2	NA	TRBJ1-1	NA	CASSTDIAVENTEAFF	TGTGCCAGCAGTACCGATATAGCGGTTGAGAACACTGAAGCTTTCTTT
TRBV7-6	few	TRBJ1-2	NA	CASSLGGGGYTF	TGTGCCAGCAGCTTAGGGGGAGGTGGCTACACCTTC